This TCR beta chain was recorded in a study of OX40 agonist ivuxolimab in advanced cancers. Across the study: Patients received ivuxolimab, an agonistic anti-OX40 (CD134) antibody. General study findings and limits: Relative to CD4+ cells, CD8+ T cells on average had more expanded clones.

The table came from immunoSEQ multiplex PCR; TCRdb's copy has only in-frame clones and leaves some out. The table records about 28,000 clones, 75% to 90% of them present only once. With regard to this clone: Its antigen is as yet unknown.

Specimen: CD4+ or CD8+ T cells sorted from blood, collected in a trial of the OX40 agonist ivuxolimab. The receptor was isolated from an adult with an advanced solid tumor such as melanoma, head and neck, liver or kidney cancer.

This CDR3 is CASSILDEKVWGYTF. In DNA, the CDR3 is TGTGCCAGTAGTATACTTGACGAAAAGGTCTGGGGCTACACCTTC. V and J are TRBV19 and TRBJ1-2; D is ambiguous. Looked up from germline, CDR1 is LNHDA and CDR2 is SQIVND (reference sequence). Trimming pared 2 bases from V and 8 bases from J, leaving 18 bases between. This CDR3 has 15 residues. Combining the CDR3 with reference TRBV19 and TRBJ1-2 gives the whole variable domain DGGITQSPKYLFRKEGQNVTLSCEQNLNHDAMYWYRQDPGQGLRLIYYSQIVNDFQKGDIAEGYSVSREKKESFPLTVTSAQKNPTAFYLCASSILDEKVWGYTFGSGTRLTVV.